The source of this T cell receptor (beta chain) is a study of radiation and T cells in renal cell carcinoma. Study outcomes and limitations: Without pretreatment biopsies, baseline tumor clonotype presence was undetermined. Top tumor clonotypes rose in blood 2 weeks post-radiation, then contracted.

Sequencing used immunoSEQ multiplex PCR; TCRdb keeps in-frame clones, though not all of them. The sample consists of tens of thousands of clones, 80% of them appearing once. Time point defined: baseline pretreatment blood. Treatment described: 15 Gy SBRT to primary tumor, nephrectomy 4 weeks later. The tumor was a clear cell renal cell carcinoma. V lost 0 bases and J 6 bases, leaving 9 bases between the germline ends. The CDR3 is made up of 13 amino acids. Looked up from germline, CDR1 is SGHTS and CDR2 is YDEGEE. This clone was seen a single time. Its antigen remains unknown. Here the sequenced sample was blood, taken from a patient whose treatment included radiotherapy and nephrectomy. The genes are TRBV5-8 and TRBJ1-2; D unclear. The clonotype was recovered from a man in his sixties with renal cell carcinoma. The CDR3 region has the DNA TGTGCCAGCAGCTTGGGGTTAGATCATGGCTACACCTTC. Its protein is CASSLGLDHGYTF.